The clone carrying this TCR beta chain turned up a few times. What it binds is not known. The data stem from a study of T cell repertoires in cytomegalovirus infection. For the study at large: CMV epitopes used comprised recently identified HLA-C-restricted ones and well-studied HLA-B-restricted ones. Both a matching HLA type and CMV infection were indicated by public TCR beta signatures. Study-level results: CMV-specific TCR beta clonotypes restricted by HLA-C dominated the ex vivo response. There were carriers of CMV plus the relevant HLA, and cumulative public TCR beta family frequency identified them.

The germline gives CDR1 LGHNA, CDR2 YNFKEQ. V lost 6 bases, J lost 4 bases, and 24 bases lay in between. This CDR3 comprises 18 residues. TCRdb recomputed calls from the reads with MiXCR, one row per CDR3 protein. This sample carries about 830,000 distinct CDR3 sequences, about 30% of them seen once, and the ten largest clones take 9.5% to 15%. The TCR was taken from a human donor in good health (CMV status not recorded). Some clones in this sample may be carry-over from other donors' samples. The sample consisted of cultured CD8+ T cells from PBMCs, taken from culture after CMV antigen stimulation. This chain links TRBV4-2 with TRBJ2-2; perhaps D is TRBD1 or TRBD2 (6 bases each). CDR3 amino acids: CASRGIIMRGASTGELFF. The CDR3 nucleotides are TGTGCCAGCAGGGGGATTATAATGAGGGGGGCAAGCACCGGGGAGCTGTTTTTT.